This TCR beta chain was found in a study of type 1 regulatory T cells. The table lists this clonotype with a few counts. Its antigen is not known. TCRdb analysed the reads with MiXCR anew, one entry per CDR3 protein. Of tens of thousands of distinct CDR3 sequences listed, about 20% are singletons. Points from the study as a whole: Tr1 cells had a more restricted TCR repertoire than non-Tr1 cells.

The CDR3 totals 14 residues. Germline V gene data show CDR1 as SEHNR and CDR2 as FQNEAQ (reference sequence). V gave up 5 bases and J gave up 6 bases, with 17 bases separating them. This receptor was obtained from a human donor in good health. Material: cultured type 1 regulatory T (Tr1) cells, either the whole culture or a sorted fraction (not recorded which). The chain joins TRBV7-9 to TRBJ2-7; TRBD1 might be the D (5 bases). CDR3 DNA sequence: TGTGCCAGCAGCCGCCAGGGCGCACCTGGCGAGCAGTACTTC. It yields the protein CASSRQGAPGEQYF.